This passage covers 25 T cell receptor beta chains from one sample sequenced in a study of cytomegalovirus exposure and HLA in healthy donors (dated by TCRdb to 2016 to 2017). The library was made by the immunoSEQ multiplex PCR assay. The multiplex PCR relied on a mix of 60 forward primers for TCR Vbeta segments and 13 reverse primers for TCR Jbeta segments. TCRdb took this table from immuneACCESS and kept in-frame rearrangements with V and J called. Such tables lack part of the clones; where checked against another copy, unresolved V genes explain under half of the gap, and the rest is unexplained. The sample data list under 200,000 clones, and about three quarters of these were observed just once. The ten top clones hold over 3% of the sample. The specimen sequenced was PBMCs. The receptors were sampled from a female donor in good health and CMV-seronegative.

CDR3 in amino acids: CATAGEGYNEQFF. As DNA, the CDR3 is TGTGCCACCGCGGGAGAAGGGTACAATGAGCAGTTCTTC. The chain recombines TRBV10-3 with TRBJ2-1; 7 bases line up with TRBD2. The J segment lost 4 bases and the V segment lost 10 bases, leaving 7 bases of the junction unmatched. The germline V gene encodes CDR1 ENHRY and CDR2 SYGVKD. This CDR3 is 13 amino acids long.

This clone was detected ten times or more. This chain links TRBV15 with TRBJ1-1, with 8 bases lining up with TRBD1. There are 15 residues in the CDR3. Germline CDR1 LNHNV, CDR2 YYDKDF (reference sequence). The V and J ends lost 0 bases and 5 bases, in that order; junction bases with no gene match: 5. CDR3 protein: CATSREAGGKTEAFF. The CDR3 coding sequence is TGTGCCACCAGCAGAGAGGCAGGGGGCAAGACTGAAGCTTTCTTT.

The chain is built from TRBV25-1 and TRBJ1-1; 8 bases agree with TRBD1. The germline V gene encodes CDR1 MGHDK and CDR2 SYGVNS. J lost 6 bases, V lost 4 bases, and 7 bases had no gene match. The CDR3 contains 14 residues. The CDR3 nucleotides read TGTGCCAGCAGTGTTACACAGGGGGAGGCTGAAGCTTTCTTT. It translates to CASSVTQGEAEAFF.

This chain joins TRBV7-8 and TRBJ2-3; D is possibly TRBD2 (5 bases). Germline assignment: CDR1 SGHVS and CDR2 FQNEAQ. Trimming removed 0 bases at V and 1 base at J, with 14 bases between. The CDR3 has 17 residues. CDR3 bases: TGTGCCAGCAGCTTAGCACCTAGTCTAGCAGGCACAGATACGCAGTATTTT. Its protein is CASSLAPSLAGTDTQYF.

This clone was detected only once. This rearrangement joins TRBV27 to TRBJ1-2; a possible D gene is TRBD1 (5 bases). With 2 bases removed from V and 8 bases from J, the gap between germline ends came to 12 bases. Germline V gene sequence: CDR1 MNHEY, CDR2 SMNVEV (reference sequence). The CDR3 contains 13 residues. DNA of the CDR3: TGTGCCAGCAGTTTACGCGGGGGGAGCGGCTACACCTTC. Amino acids: CASSLRGGSGYTF.

The genes are TRBV7-6 and TRBJ1-3, with TRBD1 as a possible D gene (5 bases). There are 14 residues in the CDR3. V lost 5 bases and J 2 bases, leaving 10 bases between the germline ends. From germline, CDR1 is SGHVS and CDR2 FNYEAQ. The CDR3 DNA sequence: TGTGCCAGCAGCCCCATGGGGCCTGGAAACACCATATATTTT. Encoded protein: CASSPMGPGNTIYF.

The V call is TRBV6-4, the J call TRBJ2-3, with TRBD2 as a possible D gene (6 bases). The CDR3 consists of 16 residues. Germline assignment: CDR1 MRHNA and CDR2 SNTAGT. The V end lost 6 bases, the J end lost 2 bases, and 18 bases lay between the germline ends. This chain's CDR3 is CASRAPPSEITDTQYF. DNA of the CDR3: TGTGCCAGCAGGGCCCCCCCTAGCGAGATCACAGATACGCAGTATTTT.

J is TRBJ2-2 and V is TRBV2; possible D gene TRBD1, 5 bases. This CDR3 comprises 13 residues. Trimming shortened V by 4 bases and J by 5 bases, and 8 bases separated the two germline ends. Germline V CDR1 and CDR2: SNHLY, FYNNEI. The CDR3: CASSGQYTGELFF. The DNA of the CDR3 is TGTGCCAGCAGTGGACAGTATACCGGGGAGCTGTTTTTT.

J is TRBJ1-2 and V is TRBV6-5; tentative D call: TRBD1 (5 bases). CDR1 and CDR2 (germline): MNHEY, SVGAGI. This CDR3 contains 15 residues. The V and J ends lost 6 bases and 6 bases respectively, with 20 bases between them. CDR3 residues: CASSLISTTGDGYTF. CDR3 bases: TGTGCCAGCAGCCTTATATCAACGACGGGGGATGGCTACACCTTC.

A single count supports this clone. This chain joins TRBV6-5 and TRBJ2-7; the match to TRBD1 covers 7 bases. CDR3 length: 13 amino acids. The V segment lost 5 bases and the J segment 3 bases; nucleotides outside the gene matches: 4. Germline V lookup: CDR1 MNHEY, CDR2 SVGAGI. CDR3 sequence reads: CASSLRTGYEQYF. The CDR3 DNA is TGTGCCAGCAGTCTTAGGACAGGCTACGAGCAGTACTTC.

This clone showed up just a few times. V is TRBV7-9 and J is TRBJ2-6, with 9 bases matching TRBD1. The germline gives CDR1 SEHNR, CDR2 FQNEAQ (reference sequence). Trimming took 2 bases from V and 0 from J; bases not matched to a gene: 5. CDR3 size: 18 residues. In DNA form, the CDR3 reads TGTGCCAGCAGCTTACAGGGACAGGGAAGCTCTGGGGCCAACGTCCTGACTTTC. Its translation is CASSLQGQGSSGANVLTF.

This clone was counted between two and nine times. The rearrangement uses TRBV4-3 and TRBJ2-7; TRBD2 might be the D (5 bases). This CDR3 is built from 13 residues. The V end lost 1 base, the J end lost 1 base, and 5 bases lay between the germline ends. CDR1 is LGHNA and CDR2 is YSLEER in the germline V gene. In DNA, the CDR3 is TGCGCCAGCAGCCAAGGGAGGTCCTACGAGCAGTACTTC. Translation gives CASSQGRSYEQYF.

In DNA form, the CDR3 reads TGTGCCAGCAGTTTATACAGGAAGCAGCCCCAGCATTTT. This encodes CASSLYRKQPQHF. The chain uses TRBV28 and TRBJ1-5; D is perhaps TRBD1 (5 bases). The CDR3 totals 13 residues. The germline V and J ends were trimmed by 1 base and 7 bases, with 8 bases remaining between them. Germline V gene data show CDR1 as MDHEN and CDR2 as SYDVKM.

V usage is TRBV23-1 and J usage is TRBJ2-3; 7 nucleotides line up with TRBD2. TRBV23-1 carries the ORF label, with uncertain function. V shed 0 bases, J shed 2 bases, and the junction held 5 bases outside the gene matches. The CDR3 is 16 residues long. The CDR3 spells CASSQSQRGFTDTQYF. Written as DNA, the CDR3 is TGCGCCAGCAGTCAATCCCAGCGGGGTTTCACAGATACGCAGTATTTT.

The rearrangement links TRBV9 to TRBJ1-6, with a tentative D call TRBD1 (5 bases). This CDR3 region has 16 residues. Trimming shortened V by 3 bases and J by 0 bases, and 10 bases separated the two germline ends. Germline values: CDR1 SGDLS, CDR2 YYNGEE. CDR3 in amino acids: CASSASGFSYNSPLHF. The DNA of the CDR3 is TGTGCCAGCAGCGCCTCAGGGTTCTCCTATAATTCACCCCTCCACTTT. Full variable domain (rest looked up from reference TRBV9 and TRBJ1-6): DSGVTQTPKHLITATGQRVTLRCSPRSGDLSVYWYQQSLDQGLQFLIQYYNGEERAKGNILERFSAQQFPDLHSELNLSSLELGDSALYFCASSASGFSYNSPLHFGNGTRLTVT.

CDR3 amino acids: CASSRRTSGHYNEQFF. The DNA of the CDR3 is TGCGCCAGCAGCCGCAGAACTAGCGGGCACTACAATGAGCAGTTCTTC. V gene TRBV4-3 combines with J gene TRBJ2-1; 9 bases match TRBD2. Germline V lookup: CDR1 LGHNA, CDR2 YSLEER. After removal of 4 bases from V and 3 bases from J, the junction contained 7 bases not matched to a gene. The CDR3 runs to 16 residues.

The V and J genes are TRBV9 and TRBJ1-5, with D tentatively TRBD1 (5 bases). The germline CDR1 and CDR2 sequences are SGDLS and YYNGEE. Trimming took 0 bases from V and 5 from J, leaving 9 bases between them. The CDR3 covers 14 residues. The CDR3 spells CASSVDGGYQPQHF. The CDR3 nucleotides read TGTGCCAGCAGCGTAGATGGGGGGTATCAGCCCCAGCATTTT.

The V gene is TRBV7-2, the J gene TRBJ1-3; no clear D. The CDR3 runs to 14 residues. V lost 5 bases to trimming and J lost 8 bases, with 16 bases between them. Germline loops: CDR1 SGHTA, CDR2 FQGNSA. For the CDR3, the DNA is TGTGCCAGCAGCGAAAAGGGAGCAGATGACACCATATATTTT. Protein sequence: CASSEKGADDTIYF.

The chain joins TRBV19 to TRBJ1-4; tentatively, D is TRBD1 (6 bases). There are 14 residues in the CDR3. In germline, CDR1 is LNHDA, CDR2 SQIVND (reference sequence). The V end lost 7 bases, the J end lost 1 base, and 10 bases lay between the germline ends. As DNA, the CDR3 is TGTGCCAGTAATCCGACAGGAACTAATGAAAAACTGTTTTTT. Encoded protein: CASNPTGTNEKLFF.

V and J are TRBV5-4 and TRBJ2-7, with 7 positions matching TRBD1. The ends lost 6 bases at V and 2 bases at J; junction bases unmatched: 5. The CDR3 sequence is 13 residues long. Germline assignment: CDR1 SGHNT and CDR2 YYREEE (reference sequence). CDR3 residues: CASNQGQPYEQYF. CDR3 in DNA: TGTGCCAGCAACCAGGGACAGCCCTACGAGCAGTACTTC.

This sequence joins TRBV28 and TRBJ2-2, with D unclear. V gave up 4 bases and J gave up 4 bases, with 7 bases separating them. The CDR3 totals 13 residues. CDR1 is MDHEN and CDR2 is SYDVKM in the germline V gene. The CDR3 DNA reads TGTGCCAGCAGTTCTGGGCCCACCGGGGAGCTGTTTTTT. Translating gives CASSSGPTGELFF.

This clone has only a few counts. The chain has TRBV19 and TRBJ1-2; 8 nucleotides agree with TRBD1. CDR3 length equals 14 residues. Germline CDR1 reads LNHDA; CDR2 reads SQIVND (reference sequence). V was clipped by 4 bases and J by 2 bases; unmatched bases: 3. CDR3 residues: CASSRDRNNYGYTF. The CDR3 coding sequence is TGTGCCAGTAGTAGGGACAGGAACAACTATGGCTACACCTTC.

The rearrangement joins TRBV28 to TRBJ1-2; D is possibly TRBD1 (5 bases). CDR1 and CDR2 (germline): MDHEN, SYDVKM. The CDR3 loop spans 14 amino acids. V was pared by 2 bases and J by 5 bases, with 12 bases between. The CDR3 DNA sequence: TGTGCCAGCAGTTTAATGGGGGGACGGTATGGCTACACCTTC. This gives the protein CASSLMGGRYGYTF.

This sequence joins TRBV6-6 and TRBJ1-2; D may be TRBD1 (6 bases). Per germline, CDR1 MNHNY and CDR2 SVGAGI (reference sequence). CDR3 length: 11 residues. V lost 10 bases to trimming and J lost 8 bases, with 14 bases between them. The CDR3 bases are TGTGCCACGAACCGGGACAACGGCTACACCTTC. It translates to CATNRDNGYTF.

V is TRBV30 and J is TRBJ1-4; unclear D gene. CDR3 length: 13 residues. CDR1 is GTSNPN, CDR2 SVGIG, per germline (reference sequence). The V end lost 3 bases, the J end lost 3 bases, and 8 bases lay between the germline ends. The CDR3 loop reads CAWRGLSNEKLFF. DNA of the CDR3: TGTGCCTGGAGAGGACTGTCTAATGAAAAACTGTTTTTT.